This TCR beta chain appears in the sequencing data of a study of T cell responses to AZD1222 COVID-19 vaccine (dated by TCRdb to the early 2020s). As for the study more broadly: AZD1222 recipients whose second dose came at about 4 weeks and those whose second dose came at about 12 weeks were combined into one group, since spike-specific TCR depth and breadth did not differ between the two schedules. Trial participants were enrolled into age subgroups of 18-55, 56-69 and 70-plus years, which contained around 140, 26 and 57 TCR-sequenced participants, respectively. TCR sequencing covered 230 to 250 trial participants: 200 to 220 given two doses of AZD1222 and approximately 26 given two doses of MenACWY control vaccine.

The CDR3 regions of human TCRbeta chains were analyzed by immunosequencing. The original pipeline was this. Repertoire TCRs were checked for matches against a reference library of SARS-CoV-2-specific TCRs that had been generated using the MIRA antigen-specificity platform. Breadth was defined as the fraction of unique TCRs that were SARS-CoV-2-associated, and depth was defined as the fraction of total T cells that were SARS-CoV-2-associated. Using the MIRA data, every spike-specific TCR was mapped to the spike region that the TCR reacted to and assigned to either a CD4 or a CD8 class. Log10-transformed breadth and depth values were compared by one-way ANOVA with Sidak's multiple comparisons tests. TCRdb limited this immuneACCESS table to in-frame rearrangements with V and J called. A share of clones is missing; checked studies link under half to unresolved V genes, and the rest is unexplained. The DNA gave D and trimming, while V, J and clone size come from that table. The sample table shows about 180,000 clones, and about 86% are seen once. Approximately 0.5% of the sample lies in the top ten.

The intended sense of this specimen's time point label: baseline before first vaccination. Vaccinee samples came from UK trials COV001 and COV002, including a single-blind randomized controlled phase 2/3 trial of AZD1222 (ChAdOx1 nCoV-19) in healthy adults. For TCRbeta chain sequencing, PBMC samples from trial participants were taken at day 0 and at day 28 after the second dose. Study-wide findings and limitations: Reportedly, close to half of the unique spike-specific TCRs recognized epitopes lying outside the regions that are mutated in the B.1.351 and B.1.1.7 variants. The whole spike protein was spanned by vaccine-associated CD4 TCRs, and dominant responses were seen in regions 160-218 and 743-854. Conclusions about previously exposed vaccinees are limited, since just five to seven AZD1222 recipients were seropositive for SARS-CoV-2 at baseline. The 56-69-year group was small, and its depth increase did not reach significance, likely because of low power. Most participants were white British and females outnumbered males, and the authors suggested that clonal diversity may have been underestimated. Because no samples from the day 14 peak response were available, repertoires could be characterized only after the peak T cell response. After two AZD1222 doses, spike-specific TCR breadth and depth were significantly higher than at day 0 and than in MenACWY recipients.

Points on this clone: Its target antigen remains unknown. Nothing much larger sits one base from this clone, and base qualities are not available.

The germline V gene sets CDR1 to SGHAT and CDR2 to FQNNGV. Inclusive of the bounding cysteine and phenylalanine, the CDR3 is 15 residues long. Solely the CDR3 DNA is kept, with 45 bases framed from the first base. V was cut back by 5 bases and J by 0 bases, leaving a gap of 13 bases between them. The material was peripheral blood, obtained on day 0 of AZD1222 vaccination. The chain is made from TRBV11-2 and TRBJ2-5, with TRBD2 as a weak D call on 6 bases. The sequence was collected from an adult in good health. The nucleotides are TGTGCCAGCAGCCGGGGCAGCGGGTACCAAGAGACCCAGTACTTC. Translated, this gives CASSRGSGYQETQYF.